This entry concerns a single T cell receptor (beta chain). This table comes from immunoSEQ multiplex PCR, and its TCRdb copy is limited to in-frame clones, with some not included. This sample carries 100,000 to 150,000 clones, approximately 88% of them seen once, and the ten largest clones take more than 1.4%. This entry is derived from a study of blood T cell repertoires in COVID-19. There are 11 residues in the CDR3. Germline-derived CDR1 and CDR2 are DFQATT and SNEGSKA (reference sequence). The V gene lost 2 bases and the J gene lost 8 bases, with 7 bases spanning the gap. Sequencing input: peripheral blood. This TCR was sampled from a man in his fifties or sixties with acute or convalescent COVID-19. The rearrangement links TRBV20-1 to TRBJ2-1; TRBD1 is a possible D gene (5 bases). This CDR3 is CSARQGYEQFF. DNA of the CDR3: TGCAGTGCTAGACAGGGCTATGAGCAGTTCTTC.